This paragraph covers one T cell receptor beta chain sequence. Its antigen remains unidentified. These data are taken from a study of T cells in Graves' hyperthyroidism and ophthalmopathy. Amplification yielded TCR beta CDR3 regions, with RNA transcripts as the source. During a first-round RT-PCR of the TCR CDR3, the HTBI primer set was used. Each CDR3 protein gets one entry after TCRdb re-called the multiplex PCR reads with MiXCR. There are about 640,000 distinct CDR3 sequences in the sample; around 21% occur only once, and roughly a third lies in the top ten. Whole-study results and caveats: Most thyroid-expanded clonotypes above 0.001 were also found in blood.

Germline assignment: CDR1 DFQATT and CDR2 SNEGSKA (reference sequence). The CDR3 totals 18 residues. The trim removed 3 bases at V and 0 bases at J, leaving 5 bases unmatched. Each person with ophthalmopathy scored at least 3 on the Clinical Activity Score, reached NOSPECS grade 4 or higher, and had been ill under 3 months. Clinicians diagnosed patients from clinical symptoms, serum thyroxine and TRAb, thyroid ultrasound and orbital computed tomography. The sample taken for sequencing was blood. The TCR comes from a man under 40 with Graves' ophthalmopathy. This sequence joins TRBV20-1 and TRBJ2-2, with TRBD2 identical over 15 bases. DNA of the CDR3: TGCAGTGCTAGGGGACTAGCGGGAGGCGGGGCGAACACCGGGGAGCTGTTTTTT. Protein sequence: CSARGLAGGGANTGELFF.